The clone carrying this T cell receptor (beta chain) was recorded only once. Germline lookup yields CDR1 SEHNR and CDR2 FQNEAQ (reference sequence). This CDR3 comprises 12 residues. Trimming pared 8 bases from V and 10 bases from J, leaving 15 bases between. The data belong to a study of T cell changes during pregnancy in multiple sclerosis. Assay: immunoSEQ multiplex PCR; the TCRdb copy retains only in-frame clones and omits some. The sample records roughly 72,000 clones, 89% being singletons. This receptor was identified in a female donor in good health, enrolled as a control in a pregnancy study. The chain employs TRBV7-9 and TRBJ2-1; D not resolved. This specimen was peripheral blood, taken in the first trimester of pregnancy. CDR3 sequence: CASRAPGREQFF. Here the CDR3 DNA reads TGTGCCAGCCGAGCCCCGGGTAGAGAGCAGTTCTTC.